This TCR beta chain was found in a study of control samples from healthy donors and cancer patients. CDR1 is MNHNY and CDR2 is SVGAGI in the germline V gene (reference sequence). The V gene end was trimmed by 7 bases and the J gene end by 8 bases; junction bases not matched to a gene: 12. The CDR3 totals 14 residues. Libraries were prepared by immunoSEQ multiplex PCR; TCRdb keeps only in-frame clonotypes and omits some of them. The sample holds 150,000 to 200,000 clones, around nine tenths seen once. This clone was counted once. The sequenced material came from blood. This TCR was sampled from a man younger than 35 in good health. This chain joins TRBV6-6 and TRBJ1-2; 8 positions agree with TRBD1. The CDR3 protein is CASNPTGVGSGYTF. CDR3 bases: TGTGCCAGCAACCCGACAGGGGTCGGGTCCGGCTACACCTTC.